This T cell receptor beta chain was profiled in a study of blood T cell repertoires in COVID-19. Turning to the study itself: The cDNA or gDNA used as material had been derived from T cells, B-cell-depleted T cells, or PBMCs.

The assay was immunoSEQ multiplex PCR, and TCRdb's table has in-frame clones only and misses some. The data contain around 160,000 clones, roughly 82% of them singletons. The CDR3 is 12 residues long. CDR1 is MGHDK and CDR2 is SYGVNS in the germline V gene. Trimming took 1 base from V and 13 from J, leaving 13 bases between them. Recovered status applied to Cohort 3 donors who had two consecutive negative PCRs. It also applied to those with clearance or with symptom resolution. The TCR was taken from a man aged 50-60 years who had recovered from COVID-19. The chain couples TRBV25-1 to TRBJ1-2; TRBD1 might be the D (6 bases). Sequencing was performed on PBMCs or T cells enriched from blood (not recorded which). The CDR3 is CASSEFGGAPTF. The DNA of the CDR3 is TGTGCCAGCAGTGAATTTGGGGGCGCCCCCACCTTC.